This T cell receptor (beta chain) was documented in a study of cytomegalovirus exposure and HLA in healthy donors. Whole-study findings and limits: Analysis performed later showed TCR beta chains linked to HLA being more clonally expanded than equally common others.

The PCR ran on 60 Vbeta and 13 Jbeta primers. Under the authors' procedure: About 83 million unique TCR beta chains, 9 million to 14 million shared, were counted in a later analysis. Produced via immunoSEQ multiplex PCR; TCRdb's table is partial and in-frame only. That table gives V, J and clone size, and the DNA gave D and trimming. The sample yields 120,000 or so clones, around 80% seen once. As concerns this clone: Antigen unknown.

The V and J ends lost 8 bases and 6 bases, in that order; junction bases with no gene match: 9. The CDR3 loop spans 14 amino acids. Germline values: CDR1 LGHNA, CDR2 YSLEER. The chain recombines TRBV4-3 with TRBJ2-2, with 7 bases aligning to TRBD2. The material sequenced was PBMCs. The receptor was derived from a man younger than 45 in good health and CMV-seropositive. DNA of the CDR3: TGCGCCAGCTCCGGGGGGTTGGGGCCCGGGGAGCTGTTTTTT. Translated, it gives CASSGGLGPGELFF.